This T cell receptor beta chain was documented in a study of shared clonotypes between healthy human individuals. The V gene's germline CDR1 is MNHEY and CDR2 SVGAGI. Trimming shortened V by 0 bases and J by 1 base, and 13 bases separated the two germline ends. The CDR3 has 16 amino acids. The protocol was immunoSEQ multiplex PCR, while the TCRdb copy is restricted to in-frame clones and leaves out a portion. The top ten hold more than 0.95% of the sample, which has about 2 million clones, approximately 94% seen once. CD45RO-negative CD8 cells positively selected for CCR7 made up the naive population, which excluded terminally differentiated effector memory CD45RA+ cells. The study drew its donors from healthy HIV-negative adults without recent acute infections or vaccinations.

The sequenced sample was naive CD8+ T cells sorted from blood. The chain recombines TRBV6-5 with TRBJ2-7; D gene ambiguous. The TCR sequence derives from a man between 18 and 29 years old in good health. The CDR3 is CASSYSKDVLSYEQYF. CDR3 DNA: TGTGCCAGCAGTTACTCGAAAGACGTTCTATCCTACGAGCAGTACTTC.